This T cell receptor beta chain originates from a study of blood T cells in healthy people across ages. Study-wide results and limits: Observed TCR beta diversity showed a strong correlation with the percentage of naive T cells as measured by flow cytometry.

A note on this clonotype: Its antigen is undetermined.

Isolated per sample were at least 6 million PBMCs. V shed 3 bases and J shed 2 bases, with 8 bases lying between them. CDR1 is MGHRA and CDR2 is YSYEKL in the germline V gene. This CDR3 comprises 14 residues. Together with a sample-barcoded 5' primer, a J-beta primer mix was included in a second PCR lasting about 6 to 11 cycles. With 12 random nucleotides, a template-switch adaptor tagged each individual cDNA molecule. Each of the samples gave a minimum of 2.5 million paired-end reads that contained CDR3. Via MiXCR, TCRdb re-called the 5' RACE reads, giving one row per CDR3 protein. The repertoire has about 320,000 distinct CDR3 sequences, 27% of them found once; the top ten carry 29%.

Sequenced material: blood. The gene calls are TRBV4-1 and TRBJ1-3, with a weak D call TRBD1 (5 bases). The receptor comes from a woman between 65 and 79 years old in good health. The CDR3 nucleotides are TGCGCCAGCAGCCAGGAGGGACCTGGAAACACCATATATTTT. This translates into CASSQEGPGNTIYF.